The 17 T cell receptor beta chains in this list originate from one sample, sequenced in a study of blood T cell repertoires in COVID-19. Using immunoSEQ multiplex PCR, the repertoire was profiled, and TCRdb retains in-frame clones only, with some absent. This sample carries 96,000 or so clones, over 90% of them seen once, and the ten largest clones take about 1.8%. The source material was peripheral blood. Receptor source: a man in his 60s with acute or convalescent COVID-19.

The chain uses TRBV5-1 and TRBJ2-1; 9 nucleotides match TRBD1. J gave up 2 bases and V 4 bases, and 4 bases lay outside the gene matches. Germline V gives CDR1 SGHRS, CDR2 YFSETQ. This CDR3 spans 15 amino acids. The CDR3 loop is CASSQGQGAYNEQFF. The CDR3 bases are TGCGCCAGCAGCCAGGGACAGGGCGCCTACAATGAGCAGTTCTTC. The full variable domain, its missing parts supplied by reference TRBV5-1 and TRBJ2-1, is KAGVTQTPRYLIKTRGQQVTLSCSPISGHRSVSWYQQTPGQGLQFLFEYFSETQRNKGNFPGRFSGRQFSNSRSEMNVSTLELGDSALYLCASSQGQGAYNEQFFGPGTRLTVL.

The V call is TRBV7-2, the J call TRBJ2-7, with TRBD2 matching 14 bases. The germline V gene has CDR1 SGHTA and CDR2 FQGNSA. V dropped 1 base and J dropped 1; count of bases not matched to a gene: 9. CDR3 size: 19 residues. The DNA for the CDR3 is TGTGCCAGCAGCTTAGGGCCCGGGACTAGCGGGAGAAAATCCTACGAGCAGTACTTC. Residues: CASSLGPGTSGRKSYEQYF. The whole variable domain, remainder taken from reference TRBV7-2 and TRBJ2-7, is GAGVSQSPSNKVTEKGKDVELRCDPISGHTALYWYRQSLGQGLEFLIYFQGNSAPDKSGLPSDRFSAERTGGSVSTLTIQRTQQEDSAVYLCASSLGPGTSGRKSYEQYFGPGTRLTVT.

The chain carries TRBV14 and TRBJ1-2; D gene unclear. The CDR3 is 16 residues long. The germline V and J ends were trimmed by 3 bases and 2 bases, with 16 bases remaining between them. Germline V CDR1 and CDR2: SGHDN, FVKESK. The CDR3 sequence: CASSQLVGVLNYGYTF. The CDR3 nucleotides are TGTGCCAGCAGCCAGCTTGTCGGGGTTTTAAACTATGGCTACACCTTC.

V and J are TRBV2 and TRBJ2-1; 10 positions match TRBD2. CDR3 length equals 14 residues. V lost 4 bases, J lost 10 bases, and 7 bases stayed unmatched. Germline values: CDR1 SNHLY, CDR2 FYNNEI. The CDR3 here is CASSVTSGSGEQFF. Written as DNA, the CDR3 is TGTGCCAGCAGTGTGACTAGCGGGTCGGGGGAGCAGTTCTTC.

The gene calls are TRBV11-1 and TRBJ2-7, with 12 nucleotides matching TRBD1. Germline V gene lookup returns CDR1 SGHAT and CDR2 FQDESV (reference sequence). V lost 6 bases, J lost 5 bases, and 11 bases stayed unmatched. The CDR3 runs 16 residues. The CDR3 sequence is CASRVARDRGRDEQYF. The DNA of the CDR3 is TGTGCCAGCAGAGTAGCCCGGGACAGGGGGCGCGACGAGCAGTACTTC.

This clone was recorded only once. The V call is TRBV20-1, the J call TRBJ2-7, with D possibly matching TRBD2 (6 bases). V was shortened by 3 bases and J by 3 bases, with 9 bases between the two germline ends. CDR3 length: 12 amino acids. Germline V gene sequence: CDR1 DFQATT, CDR2 SNEGSKA (reference sequence). CDR3 protein: CSASGRGYEQYF. The CDR3 DNA reads TGCAGTGCTAGTGGGCGGGGCTACGAGCAGTACTTC.

In DNA form, the CDR3 reads TGTGCCAGCAGCTCAATGGGGGGACTAGCGGATTCAGATACGCAGTATTTT. Encoded protein: CASSSMGGLADSDTQYF. The chain links TRBV7-3 to TRBJ2-3, with 11 nucleotides matching TRBD2. V gave up 4 bases and J gave up 4 bases; unmatched junction bases: 10. CDR1 is SGHTA, CDR2 FQGTGA, per germline. The CDR3 runs 17 residues.

In this sample, this clone turned up once. CDR3 sequence: CASRGQGGVGTEAFF. CDR3 coding DNA: TGCGCCAGCAGGGGGCAGGGTGGCGTGGGCACTGAAGCTTTCTTT. The chain carries TRBV10-2 and TRBJ1-1, with D possibly being TRBD1 (5 bases). The CDR3 contains 15 residues. V was trimmed by 6 bases and J by 4 bases, leaving 18 bases between them. CDR1 is WSHSY and CDR2 is SAAADI in the germline V gene.

This chain uses TRBV6-5 with TRBJ1-5, with no clear D. Trimming stripped 2 bases from V and 6 bases from J, with 8 bases between. The CDR3 spans 13 residues. In germline, CDR1 is MNHEY, CDR2 SVGAGI. CDR3 sequence: CASSYPPIQPQHF. DNA of the CDR3: TGTGCCAGCAGTTACCCCCCTATTCAGCCCCAGCATTTT.

This sequence joins TRBV4-3 and TRBJ2-2, with a possible D match to TRBD2 (6 bases). Germline lookup yields CDR1 LGHNA and CDR2 YSLEER. Trimming removed 4 bases at V and 5 bases at J, with 14 bases between. The CDR3 is 15 amino acids. CDR3 sequence (DNA): TGCGCCAGCAGCCCGCGACTAGTTGGGACCGGGGAGCTGTTTTTT. This encodes CASSPRLVGTGELFF.

The rearrangement uses TRBV2 and TRBJ1-3; no firm D call. CDR1 SNHLY and CDR2 FYNNEI come from the germline V gene. Trimming left V 5 bases short and J 0 bases short, with 8 bases between. The CDR3 runs 14 residues. CDR3: CASSLLRSGNTIYF. CDR3 in DNA: TGTGCCAGCAGTCTACTGCGCTCTGGAAACACCATATATTTT.

This chain joins TRBV2 and TRBJ2-3, with 11 bases matching TRBD2. CDR1 and CDR2 (germline): SNHLY, FYNNEI. The CDR3 runs to 14 residues. The V gene end was trimmed by 5 bases and the J gene end by 3 bases; junction bases not matched to a gene: 1. The CDR3 DNA is TGTGCCAGCAGTACTAGCGGGAGAACAGATACGCAGTATTTT. Protein product: CASSTSGRTDTQYF.

The V call is TRBV5-4, the J call TRBJ2-4; 8 bases are a match to TRBD1. Trimming removed 0 bases from V and 1 base from J; junction bases left unmatched: 6. From germline, CDR1 is SGHNT and CDR2 YYREEE (reference sequence). This CDR3 is 17 amino acids long. This chain's CDR3 is CASSLAGQGAAKNIQYF. CDR3 coding DNA: TGTGCCAGCAGCTTGGCCGGGCAGGGGGCGGCCAAAAACATTCAGTACTTC. Using reference TRBV5-4 and TRBJ2-4 for the parts outside the CDR3, the full variable domain is ETGVTQSPTHLIKTRGQQVTLRCSSQSGHNTVSWYQQALGQGPQFIFQYYREEENGRGNFPPRFSGLQFPNYSSELNVNALELDDSALYLCASSLAGQGAAKNIQYFGAGTRLSVL.

V is TRBV6-5 and J is TRBJ1-2; possible D gene TRBD1, 6 bases. The germline V gene encodes CDR1 MNHEY and CDR2 SVGAGI. This CDR3 is built from 15 residues. V lost 0 bases and J 3 bases, leaving 11 bases between the germline ends. CDR3 region: CASSYSVGQYYGYTF. CDR3 coding DNA: TGTGCCAGCAGTTACTCAGTCGGACAGTACTATGGCTACACCTTC.

This sequence joins TRBV19 and TRBJ2-7; perhaps TRBD1 as D (6 bases). There are 12 residues in the CDR3. V was clipped by 6 bases and J by 7 bases, with 13 bases between them. Germline loops: CDR1 LNHDA, CDR2 SQIVND (reference sequence). CDR3 sequence: CASSSQGQEQYF. Here the CDR3 DNA reads TGTGCCAGTAGCTCCCAGGGGCAAGAGCAGTACTTC. Together with reference TRBV19 and TRBJ2-7, the CDR3 gives the full variable domain: DGGITQSPKYLFRKEGQNVTLSCEQNLNHDAMYWYRQDPGQGLRLIYYSQIVNDFQKGDIAEGYSVSREKKESFPLTVTSAQKNPTAFYLCASSSQGQEQYFGPGTRLTVT.

The chain couples TRBV5-4 to TRBJ2-5, with D possibly matching TRBD1 (6 bases). CDR3 size: 14 residues. V was cut by 7 bases and J by 1 base, with 14 bases left in between. CDR1 is SGHNT, CDR2 YYREEE, per germline (reference sequence). CDR3 sequence: CASSFDRTQETQYF. The CDR3 coding sequence is TGTGCCAGCTCCTTTGACAGGACCCAAGAGACCCAGTACTTC.

V and J are TRBV4-2 and TRBJ2-1; D not resolved. Trimming left V 2 bases short and J 0 bases short, with 8 bases between. The V gene's germline CDR1 is LGHNA and CDR2 YNFKEQ. This CDR3 is built from 15 residues. CDR3 in DNA: TGTGCCAGCAGCCAAAGCGAGAGCTCCTACAATGAGCAGTTCTTC. This codes for CASSQSESSYNEQFF.